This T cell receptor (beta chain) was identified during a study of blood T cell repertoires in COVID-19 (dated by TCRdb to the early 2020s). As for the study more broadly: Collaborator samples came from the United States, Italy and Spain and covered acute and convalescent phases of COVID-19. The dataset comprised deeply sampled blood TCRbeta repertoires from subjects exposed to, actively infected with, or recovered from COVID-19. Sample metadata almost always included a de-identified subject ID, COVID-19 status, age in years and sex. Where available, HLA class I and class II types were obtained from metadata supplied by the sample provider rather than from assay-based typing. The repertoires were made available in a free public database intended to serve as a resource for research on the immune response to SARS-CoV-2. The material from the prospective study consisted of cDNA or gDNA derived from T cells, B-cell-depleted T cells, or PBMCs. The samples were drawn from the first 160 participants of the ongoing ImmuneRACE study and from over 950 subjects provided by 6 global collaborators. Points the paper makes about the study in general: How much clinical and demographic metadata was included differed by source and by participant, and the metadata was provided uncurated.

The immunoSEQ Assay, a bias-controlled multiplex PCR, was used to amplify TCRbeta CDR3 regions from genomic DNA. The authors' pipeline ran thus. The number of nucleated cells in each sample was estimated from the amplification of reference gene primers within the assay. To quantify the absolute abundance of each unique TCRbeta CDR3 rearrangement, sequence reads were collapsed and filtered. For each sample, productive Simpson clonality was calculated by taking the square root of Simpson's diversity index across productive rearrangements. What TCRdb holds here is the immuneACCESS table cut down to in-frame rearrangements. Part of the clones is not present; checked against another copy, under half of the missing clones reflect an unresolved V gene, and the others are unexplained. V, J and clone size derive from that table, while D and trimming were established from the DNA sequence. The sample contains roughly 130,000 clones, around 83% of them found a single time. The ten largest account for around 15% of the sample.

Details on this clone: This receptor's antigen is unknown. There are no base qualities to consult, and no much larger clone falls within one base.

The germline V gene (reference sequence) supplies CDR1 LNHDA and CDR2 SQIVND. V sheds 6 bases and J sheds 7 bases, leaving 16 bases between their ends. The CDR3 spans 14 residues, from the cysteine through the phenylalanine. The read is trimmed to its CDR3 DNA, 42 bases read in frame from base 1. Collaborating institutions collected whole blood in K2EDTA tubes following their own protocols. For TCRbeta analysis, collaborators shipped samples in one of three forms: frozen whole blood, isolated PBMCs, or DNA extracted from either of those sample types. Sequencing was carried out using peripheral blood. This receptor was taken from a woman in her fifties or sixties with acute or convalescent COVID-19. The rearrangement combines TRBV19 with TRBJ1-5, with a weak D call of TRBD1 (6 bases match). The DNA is TGTGCCAGTAGCCTTGGGGGGGCTGGACAGCCCCAGCATTTT. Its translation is CASSLGGAGQPQHF. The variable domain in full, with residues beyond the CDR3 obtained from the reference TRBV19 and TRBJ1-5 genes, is DGGITQSPKYLFRKEGQNVTLSCEQNLNHDAMYWYRQDPGQGLRLIYYSQIVNDFQKGDIAEGYSVSREKKESFPLTVTSAQKNPTAFYLCASSLGGAGQPQHFGDGTRLSIL.